This TCR beta chain was identified during a study of blood T cell repertoires in COVID-19. Study in general: COVID-19 samples, acute and convalescent, were from the United States, Italy and Spain.

Here immunoSEQ multiplex PCR was the method, and the copy in TCRdb shows in-frame clones only, minus some. The data hold roughly 97,000 clones, with 90% observed a single time. The CDR3 spans 14 residues. V dropped 8 bases and J dropped 3 bases, with 16 bases sitting between them. The V gene's germline CDR1 is LGHNA and CDR2 YNFKEQ. The chain uses TRBV4-2 and TRBJ1-1; TRBD1 is a possible D gene (6 bases). The clonotype comes from a man in his 60s with acute or convalescent COVID-19. Material: peripheral blood. DNA of the CDR3: TGTGCCAGCGCAAACAGGGTAGGGGACACTGAAGCTTTCTTT. As protein: CASANRVGDTEAFF.